This T cell receptor (beta chain) stems from a study of CD8 T cells in Susac syndrome. An amount of RNA that ranged from 0.5 to 1 ug was reverse transcribed with random hexamers. Multiplex PCR with immunoSEQ amplified the TCR beta CDR3 across 54 Vbeta and 13 Jbeta. TCRdb redid the calling of the immunoSEQ multiplex PCR reads with MiXCR, one entry per CDR3 protein. The sample yields some 130,000 distinct CDR3 sequences, approximately 95% seen once. Germline V gives CDR1 SNHLY, CDR2 FYNNEI. Deletions cut 8 bases from V and 2 bases from J, with 8 bases between. This CDR3 contains 12 residues. The sample taken for sequencing was CD8+ T cells from PBMCs. The clonotype comes from a human donor with Susac syndrome. The chain uses TRBV2 and TRBJ2-3, with D tentatively TRBD1 or TRBD2 (5 bases each). CDR3 sequence (DNA): TGTGCCAGCGTAGGGACCACAGATACGCAGTATTTT. Protein sequence: CASVGTTDTQYF.